This TCR beta chain was observed in a study of T cell responses to AZD1222 COVID-19 vaccine. Findings and limits, study-wide: Repertoires were obtained solely post-peak T cell response.

Method: immunoSEQ multiplex PCR; TCRdb's copy keeps in-frame clones and lacks some. The table lists around 120,000 clones, 84% of them singletons, with about 27% in the top ten. As for this clone: The target antigen is unknown.

Trimming shortened V by 3 bases and J by 7 bases, and 7 bases separated the two germline ends. CDR3 length: 13 residues. CDR1 KGHSH and CDR2 LQKENI come from the germline V gene. Sequencing was performed on peripheral blood, taken 28 days after the second AZD1222 dose. This chain connects TRBV18 to TRBJ1-6; D ambiguous. This receptor was identified in an adult who received the AZD1222 COVID-19 vaccine. The CDR3 here is CASSPGGNSPLHF. CDR3 coding DNA: TGTGCCAGCTCACCGGGAGGCAATTCACCCCTCCACTTT. Full variable domain (outside the CDR3, taken from reference TRBV18 and TRBJ1-6): NAGVMQNPRHLVRRRGQEARLRCSPMKGHSHVYWYRQLPEEGLKFMVYLQKENIIDESGMPKERFSAEFPKEGPSILRIQQVVRGDSAAYFCASSPGGNSPLHFGNGTRLTVT.